Presented here are 11 T cell receptor beta chains from one specimen sequenced in a study of neoadjuvant anti-PD-1 for oral cavity cancer. The protocol was immunoSEQ multiplex PCR, while the TCRdb copy is restricted to in-frame clones and leaves out a portion. The profile shows 75,000 or so clones, under 90% of them singletons. The sample in question was PBMCs, obtained before nivolumab (anti-PD-1) treatment. The receptor set was obtained from a person aged 40 to 85 with oral cavity squamous cell carcinoma.

The V call is TRBV5-1, the J call TRBJ1-1, with 8 bases aligning to TRBD1. The germline CDR1 and CDR2 sequences are SGHRS and YFSETQ. CDR3 length: 15 residues. The V segment lost 2 bases and the J segment 6 bases; nucleotides outside the gene matches: 9. The CDR3 region is CASSLDRGARAEAFF. The CDR3 coding sequence is TGCGCCAGCAGCTTAGACAGGGGCGCACGGGCTGAAGCTTTCTTT.

This clone was detected once. V gene TRBV10-3 combines with J gene TRBJ1-5; 10 nucleotides align to TRBD1. The germline CDR1 and CDR2 sequences are ENHRY and SYGVKD. The ends lost 5 bases at V and 7 bases at J; junction bases unmatched: 2. The CDR3 runs to 13 residues. CDR3: CAISRQGAQPQHF. CDR3 coding DNA: TGTGCCATCAGTCGACAGGGGGCCCAGCCCCAGCATTTT.

In this sample, this clone turned up a few times. This rearrangement joins TRBV6-5 to TRBJ1-1; the match to TRBD1 covers 9 bases. CDR1 and CDR2 (germline): MNHEY, SVGAGI. The CDR3 contains 15 residues. The V and J ends lost 5 bases and 5 bases, in that order; junction bases with no gene match: 9. The CDR3 DNA reads as TGTGCCAGCAGTCGGAAACAGGGGGCAGGGACTGAAGCTTTCTTT. The encoded protein is CASSRKQGAGTEAFF.

The V call is TRBV9, the J call TRBJ1-1; 7 bases map to TRBD1. Unmatched junction bases numbered 1, after V lost 0 bases and J lost 5 bases. The CDR3 has 13 amino acids. The V gene's germline CDR1 is SGDLS and CDR2 YYNGEE. The CDR3 loop is CASSVEQGTEAFF. The CDR3 DNA follows: TGTGCCAGCAGCGTAGAACAGGGGACTGAAGCTTTCTTT.

This chain joins TRBV13 and TRBJ1-1; perhaps TRBD1 as D (5 bases). Looked up from germline, CDR1 is PRHDT and CDR2 is FYEKMQ (reference sequence). Trimming removed 0 bases from V and 10 bases from J, with 12 bases in between. The CDR3 consists of 13 residues. The CDR3 sequence is CASSLGGTISAFF. The CDR3, as DNA: TGTGCCAGCAGCTTAGGTGGGACTATCTCAGCTTTCTTT.

V and J are TRBV9 and TRBJ2-5; the D gene is possibly TRBD2 (5 bases). This CDR3 is 16 amino acids long. V gave up 0 bases and J gave up 1 base, with 13 bases separating them. CDR1 and CDR2 (germline): SGDLS, YYNGEE. The DNA of the CDR3 is TGTGCCAGCAGCGTAGTAGCTTCCGGGATCCAAGAGACCCAGTACTTC. This sequence encodes CASSVVASGIQETQYF. The full variable domain, with the rest looked up from reference TRBV9 and TRBJ2-5, is DSGVTQTPKHLITATGQRVTLRCSPRSGDLSVYWYQQSLDQGLQFLIQYYNGEERAKGNILERFSAQQFPDLHSELNLSSLELGDSALYFCASSVVASGIQETQYFGPGTRLLVL.

This chain connects TRBV10-3 to TRBJ1-2; D may be TRBD1 (5 bases). Germline V gives CDR1 ENHRY, CDR2 SYGVKD. This CDR3 has 13 residues. V was shortened by 9 bases and J by 2 bases, with 13 bases between the two germline ends. The DNA for the CDR3 is TGTGCCATTAAACCGGGACCGAACTATGGCTACACCTTC. Amino acids: CAIKPGPNYGYTF.

This chain joins TRBV10-3 and TRBJ2-7; no firm D call. The CDR3 consists of 13 residues. Trimming removed 10 bases from V and 3 bases from J, with 16 bases in between. Per the germline V gene, CDR1 is ENHRY and CDR2 is SYGVKD. CDR3 sequence (DNA): TGTGCCACAACCGCCCGGTCTTACTACGAGCAGTACTTC. Encoded protein: CATTARSYYEQYF.

The chain joins TRBV19 to TRBJ1-4; 8 bases agree with TRBD1. The V and J ends lost 3 bases and 8 bases, in that order; junction bases with no gene match: 8. Germline V gives CDR1 LNHDA, CDR2 SQIVND (reference sequence). The CDR3 covers 15 residues. The CDR3 DNA sequence: TGTGCCAGTAGTATGGTGGTACAGGGGGGAGAAAAACTGTTTTTT. It is translated as CASSMVVQGGEKLFF.

The genes are TRBV11-3 and TRBJ2-2; D is unresolved. The V gene's germline CDR1 is SGHNT and CDR2 YENEEA. The CDR3 runs to 16 residues. Trimming took 5 bases from V and 1 from J, leaving 14 bases between them. CDR3 nucleotide sequence: TGTGCCAGCAGCCTAACCCGGACGGTGAACACCGGGGAGCTGTTTTTT. Protein product: CASSLTRTVNTGELFF.

V gene TRBV5-5 combines with J gene TRBJ1-1; D is ambiguous. Per the germline V gene, CDR1 is SGHKS and CDR2 is YYEKEE (reference sequence). With 3 bases removed from V and 0 bases from J, the gap between germline ends came to 15 bases. The CDR3 is made up of 16 amino acids. CDR3 in DNA: TGTGCCAGCAGCTGGGCGGTTAGTGGAATGAACACTGAAGCTTTCTTT. This codes for CASSWAVSGMNTEAFF.